This T cell receptor beta chain comes out of a study of identical twins. Findings of the study overall: Within monozygotic twins, out-of-frame TCR alpha sharing was underestimated by the models.

TCRdb analysed the 5' RACE reads with MiXCR anew, one entry per CDR3 protein. The sample has fewer than 900,000 distinct CDR3 sequences, about 20% seen once. Trimming removed 0 bases at V and 3 bases at J, with 10 bases between. The CDR3 sequence is 15 residues long. Germline V CDR1 and CDR2: SGHKS, YYEKEE (reference sequence). Notes on this clonotype: What it recognizes is unknown.

This same sample was also taken into another study, of T cells expressing NK-cell markers.

This receptor was taken from a woman aged 18-29 years in good health. The chain carries TRBV5-5 and TRBJ1-5; no firm D call. The sequenced sample was PBMCs. CDR3 residues: CASSLAATVNQPQHF. CDR3 DNA sequence: TGTGCCAGCAGCTTGGCCGCCACGGTCAATCAGCCCCAGCATTTT.